These T cell receptor beta chains were read from a single sample in a study of T cell repertoires in cytomegalovirus infection. These receptors' targets are unknown. TCRdb reprocessed the reads with MiXCR, giving one entry per CDR3 protein. The table includes hundreds of thousands of distinct CDR3 sequences, approximately 31% detected once. The sequences come from cultured CD8+ T cells from PBMCs, collected from culture after CMV antigen stimulation. These receptors were obtained from a human donor in good health (CMV status not recorded). Some clones in this sample may be carry-over from other donors' samples. Both conserved end residues are part of each CDR3. D genes are given only for firm matches. Expanded clones are given a class, and other clones once, few, many or no size at all.

cdr3_aa: CASSLGGWNEKLFF
cdr3_nt: TGTGCCAGCAGCTTAGGAGGGTGGAATGAAAAACTGTTTTTT
clone_size: many
d_call: -
j_call: TRBJ1-4
v_call: TRBV7-8

cdr3_aa: CASSLAWTSGRQETQYF
cdr3_nt: TGTGCCAGCAGCTTAGCTTGGACTAGCGGGCGACAAGAGACCCAGTACTTC
clone_size: many
d_call: TRBD2
j_call: TRBJ2-5
v_call: TRBV7-8

cdr3_aa: CASSPRAGAGSPLHF
cdr3_nt: TGTGCCAGCAGTCCGAGGGCAGGGGCTGGGTCACCCCTCCACTTT
clone_size: -
d_call: -
j_call: TRBJ1-6
v_call: TRBV6-8

cdr3_aa: CASIRSYGTAKTEAFF
cdr3_nt: TGTGCCAGCATCCGCTCATACGGGACAGCGAAAACTGAAGCTTTCTTT
clone_size: few
d_call: TRBD1
j_call: TRBJ1-1
v_call: TRBV2

cdr3_aa: CASSSRGGYGYTF
cdr3_nt: TGTGCCAGCAGTTCTAGGGGAGGGTATGGCTACACCTTC
clone_size: -
d_call: -
j_call: TRBJ1-2
v_call: TRBV25-1

cdr3_aa: CASSLRQGGPGSYEQYF
cdr3_nt: TGTGCCAGCAGCTTGAGACAAGGCGGGCCCGGCTCCTACGAGCAGTACTTC
clone_size: -
d_call: -
j_call: TRBJ2-7
v_call: TRBV7-9

cdr3_aa: CASSWQGRTGELFF
cdr3_nt: TGTGCCAGCAGTTGGCAGGGTCGGACCGGGGAGCTGTTTTTT
clone_size: -
d_call: -
j_call: TRBJ2-2
v_call: TRBV6-5

cdr3_aa: CASSFLAGGFHEQFF
cdr3_nt: TGTGCCAGCAGCTTCCTAGCGGGGGGGTTCCATGAGCAGTTCTTC
clone_size: many
d_call: TRBD2
j_call: TRBJ2-1
v_call: TRBV7-9

cdr3_aa: CASSYLQLAGTGYNEQFF
cdr3_nt: TGTGCCAGCAGTTACCTACAACTAGCGGGGACGGGGTACAATGAGCAGTTCTTC
clone_size: -
d_call: TRBD2
j_call: TRBJ2-1
v_call: TRBV6-5

cdr3_aa: CASMRATEAFF
cdr3_nt: TGTGCCAGCATGAGAGCTACTGAAGCTTTCTTT
clone_size: few
d_call: -
j_call: TRBJ1-1
v_call: TRBV6-1

cdr3_aa: CASSLSRDAEKLFF
cdr3_nt: TGTGCCAGCAGCTTATCCAGGGACGCGGAAAAACTGTTTTTT
clone_size: many
d_call: -
j_call: TRBJ1-4
v_call: TRBV7-2

cdr3_aa: CASSLIVAGGMNEQFF
cdr3_nt: TGTGCCAGCAGCTTAATAGTAGCGGGGGGGATGAATGAGCAGTTCTTC
clone_size: -
d_call: TRBD2
j_call: TRBJ2-1
v_call: TRBV7-6

cdr3_aa: CVSSENGNSNQPQHF
cdr3_nt: TGTGTCAGCAGCGAGAATGGGAATAGCAATCAGCCCCAGCATTTT
clone_size: -
d_call: -
j_call: TRBJ1-5
v_call: TRBV7-6

cdr3_aa: CASSHPGAGGGTEAFF
cdr3_nt: TGTGCCAGCAGCCACCCCGGGGCCGGGGGGGGGACTGAAGCTTTCTTT
clone_size: -
d_call: -
j_call: TRBJ1-1
v_call: TRBV11-3

cdr3_aa: CASSAGGGNSYEQYF
cdr3_nt: TGTGCCAGCAGCGCGGGGGGGGGGAACTCCTACGAGCAGTACTTC
clone_size: -
d_call: TRBD2
j_call: TRBJ2-7
v_call: TRBV9

cdr3_aa: CSASGLVGTQYF
cdr3_nt: TGCAGTGCCTCAGGACTAGTGGGAACGCAGTATTTT
clone_size: -
d_call: TRBD2
j_call: TRBJ2-3
v_call: TRBV20-1

cdr3_aa: CSARQASYEQYF
cdr3_nt: TGCAGTGCTAGACAGGCCTCCTACGAGCAGTACTTC
clone_size: -
d_call: -
j_call: TRBJ2-7
v_call: TRBV20-1

cdr3_aa: CASKSDRLSTEAFF
cdr3_nt: TGTGCCAGTAAGAGTGACAGGTTGAGCACTGAAGCTTTCTTT
clone_size: -
d_call: -
j_call: TRBJ1-1
v_call: TRBV19

cdr3_aa: CASSSVAGDYLGTQYF
cdr3_nt: TGTGCCAGCAGCTCCGTAGCGGGAGATTACCTTGGGACCCAGTACTTC
clone_size: -
d_call: TRBD2
j_call: TRBJ2-5
v_call: TRBV7-6

cdr3_aa: CSASPTRNEQFF
cdr3_nt: TGCAGTGCATCTCCCACTAGAAATGAGCAGTTCTTC
clone_size: -
d_call: -
j_call: TRBJ2-1
v_call: TRBV20-1

cdr3_aa: CASSSGTGGDGETQYF
cdr3_nt: TGTGCCAGCAGTTCGGGGACAGGGGGGGATGGAGAGACCCAGTACTTC
clone_size: -
d_call: TRBD1
j_call: TRBJ2-5
v_call: TRBV12-3/TRBV12-4

cdr3_aa: CAIKDRVGTDTQYF
cdr3_nt: TGTGCCATCAAAGACAGGGTGGGCACAGATACGCAGTATTTT
clone_size: -
d_call: TRBD1
j_call: TRBJ2-3
v_call: TRBV10-3

cdr3_aa: CASSLRDSNTDTQYF
cdr3_nt: TGTGCCAGCAGCTTACGGGACTCAAACACAGATACGCAGTATTTT
clone_size: many
d_call: -
j_call: TRBJ2-3
v_call: TRBV7-8

cdr3_aa: CASSYSIAYTDTQYF
cdr3_nt: TGTGCCAGCAGTTACTCGATAGCCTACACAGATACGCAGTATTTT
clone_size: -
d_call: -
j_call: TRBJ2-3
v_call: TRBV6-6

cdr3_aa: CASSIASGGFTDTQYF
cdr3_nt: TGTGCCAGTAGTATAGCGAGCGGGGGCTTCACAGATACGCAGTATTTT
clone_size: once
d_call: TRBD2
j_call: TRBJ2-3
v_call: TRBV19

cdr3_aa: CASRPEDGSSYNSPLHF
cdr3_nt: TGCGCCAGCAGACCGGAGGACGGGAGCTCCTATAATTCACCCCTCCACTTT
clone_size: -
d_call: -
j_call: TRBJ1-6
v_call: TRBV5-1

cdr3_aa: CASSLKGGQGYLVRETQYF
cdr3_nt: TGTGCCAGCAGCTTAAAGGGGGGACAGGGGTATTTGGTCAGGGAGACCCAGTACTTC
clone_size: many
d_call: TRBD1
j_call: TRBJ2-5
v_call: TRBV7-8

cdr3_aa: CASSIGLAGLYEQYF
cdr3_nt: TGTGCCAGTAGTATAGGACTAGCGGGGTTATACGAGCAGTACTTC
clone_size: -
d_call: TRBD2
j_call: TRBJ2-7
v_call: TRBV19

cdr3_aa: CASSYFSPGAGVSYEQYF
cdr3_nt: TGTGCCAGCAGTTACTTCTCTCCAGGAGCGGGGGTCTCCTACGAGCAGTACTTC
clone_size: few
d_call: TRBD2
j_call: TRBJ2-7
v_call: TRBV6-6

cdr3_aa: CASIGRTSGSRWRDTQYF
cdr3_nt: TGTGCCAGCATCGGGAGGACTAGCGGATCCAGGTGGAGAGATACGCAGTATTTT
clone_size: -
d_call: TRBD2
j_call: TRBJ2-3
v_call: TRBV6-2/TRBV6-3

cdr3_aa: CAITADRDYEQYF
cdr3_nt: TGTGCCATCACCGCGGACAGGGACTACGAGCAGTACTTC
clone_size: -
d_call: TRBD1
j_call: TRBJ2-7
v_call: TRBV10-3

cdr3_aa: CASSLEGWGPGPYNEQFF
cdr3_nt: TGCGCCAGCAGCTTGGAAGGATGGGGACCGGGCCCCTACAATGAGCAGTTCTTC
clone_size: -
d_call: -
j_call: TRBJ2-1
v_call: TRBV5-1

cdr3_aa: CASSFVLNTEAFF
cdr3_nt: TGTGCCAGCAGCTTTGTGTTGAACACTGAAGCTTTCTTT
clone_size: many
d_call: -
j_call: TRBJ1-1
v_call: TRBV7-9

cdr3_aa: CASSLFRVEGPTEAFF
cdr3_nt: TGCGCCAGCAGCCTATTCAGGGTGGAGGGGCCGACTGAAGCTTTCTTT
clone_size: many
d_call: -
j_call: TRBJ1-1
v_call: TRBV4-1

cdr3_aa: CASSPQGAPNQPQHF
cdr3_nt: TGTGCCAGCAGCCCACAGGGAGCGCCGAATCAGCCCCAGCATTTT
clone_size: -
d_call: -
j_call: TRBJ1-5
v_call: TRBV2

cdr3_aa: CASSQGGAGGDTEAFF
cdr3_nt: TGCGCCAGCAGCCAAGGAGGGGCGGGTGGGGACACTGAAGCTTTCTTT
clone_size: -
d_call: -
j_call: TRBJ1-1
v_call: TRBV4-1

cdr3_aa: CASSFGRGVFDEQFF
cdr3_nt: TGTGCCAGCAGTTTTGGCAGGGGCGTCTTCGATGAGCAGTTCTTC
clone_size: -
d_call: -
j_call: TRBJ2-1
v_call: TRBV28

cdr3_aa: CASSFFPRDMGLAGGPNEQFF
cdr3_nt: TGTGCCAGCAGTTTCTTCCCCCGGGACATGGGACTAGCGGGGGGGCCCAATGAGCAGTTCTTC
clone_size: few
d_call: TRBD2
j_call: TRBJ2-1
v_call: TRBV28

cdr3_aa: CASSEDGGGNTEAFF
cdr3_nt: TGTGCCAGCAGTGAAGATGGGGGCGGTAACACTGAAGCTTTCTTT
clone_size: -
d_call: -
j_call: TRBJ1-1
v_call: TRBV2

cdr3_aa: CASSRTGGRTEAFF
cdr3_nt: TGTGCCAGCAGCCGAACAGGGGGCAGGACTGAAGCTTTCTTT
clone_size: many
d_call: TRBD1
j_call: TRBJ1-1
v_call: TRBV6-2/TRBV6-3

cdr3_aa: CASSSSYTGTSLDNEQFF
cdr3_nt: TGTGCCAGCAGCTCATCCTATACCGGGACTAGCCTAGACAATGAGCAGTTCTTC
clone_size: many
d_call: TRBD2
j_call: TRBJ2-1
v_call: TRBV7-8

cdr3_aa: CASSSGTGWDEQYF
cdr3_nt: TGTGCCAGCAGCTCCGGGACAGGGTGGGACGAGCAGTACTTC
clone_size: many
d_call: TRBD1
j_call: TRBJ2-7
v_call: TRBV7-8

cdr3_aa: CASSEIGRPSTDTQYF
cdr3_nt: TGTGCCAGCAGTGAAATTGGTAGACCTAGCACAGATACGCAGTATTTT
clone_size: -
d_call: -
j_call: TRBJ2-3
v_call: TRBV2

cdr3_aa: CASSFPGFGENIQYF
cdr3_nt: TGTGCCAGCAGCTTTCCAGGGTTTGGCGAAAACATTCAGTACTTC
clone_size: -
d_call: -
j_call: TRBJ2-4
v_call: TRBV5-4

cdr3_aa: CASSLAAAPGHLATNEKLFF
cdr3_nt: TGTGCCAGCAGTTTAGCCGCGGCCCCGGGACATCTCGCAACTAATGAAAAACTGTTTTTT
clone_size: -
d_call: -
j_call: TRBJ1-4
v_call: TRBV28

cdr3_aa: CASSEPRTGQQETQYF
cdr3_nt: TGTGCCAGCAGTGAACCCCGGACAGGGCAACAAGAGACCCAGTACTTC
clone_size: many
d_call: TRBD1
j_call: TRBJ2-5
v_call: TRBV28

cdr3_aa: CASSQLQGDSYNEQFF
cdr3_nt: TGTGCCAGCAGCCAACTCCAGGGGGACTCCTACAATGAGCAGTTCTTC
clone_size: few
d_call: TRBD1
j_call: TRBJ2-1
v_call: TRBV14

cdr3_aa: CATSGGAEAFF
cdr3_nt: TGCGCCACCTCAGGGGGTGCTGAAGCTTTCTTT
clone_size: -
d_call: TRBD1
j_call: TRBJ1-1
v_call: TRBV10-2

cdr3_aa: CASSLLRGSAYNEQFF
cdr3_nt: TGTGCCAGCAGCTTACTCCGGGGTTCTGCTTACAATGAGCAGTTCTTC
clone_size: -
d_call: -
j_call: TRBJ2-1
v_call: TRBV7-6

cdr3_aa: CASSPSPRVGEAFF
cdr3_nt: TGTGCCAGCAGCCCCTCCCCCCGGGTTGGTGAAGCTTTCTTT
clone_size: -
d_call: -
j_call: TRBJ1-1
v_call: TRBV7-9

cdr3_aa: CASSLVDGPYGYTF
cdr3_nt: TGTGCCAGCAGTTTAGTAGACGGACCCTATGGCTACACCTTC
clone_size: few
d_call: -
j_call: TRBJ1-2
v_call: TRBV12-3/TRBV12-4

cdr3_aa: CASGGLAWGNEQFF
cdr3_nt: TGTGCCAGCGGGGGACTAGCGTGGGGGAATGAGCAGTTCTTC
clone_size: -
d_call: TRBD2
j_call: TRBJ2-1
v_call: TRBV6-1

cdr3_aa: CASSEGPATEAFF
cdr3_nt: TGTGCCAGCAGCGAGGGGCCGGCCACTGAAGCTTTCTTT
clone_size: few
d_call: -
j_call: TRBJ1-1
v_call: TRBV6-1

cdr3_aa: CSAIRQRWNTEAFF
cdr3_nt: TGCAGTGCTATTCGACAACGTTGGAACACTGAAGCTTTCTTT
clone_size: few
d_call: -
j_call: TRBJ1-1
v_call: TRBV20-1

cdr3_aa: CASATGGQGRETQYF
cdr3_nt: TGTGCCAGCGCCACCGGGGGACAGGGACGGGAGACCCAGTACTTC
clone_size: -
d_call: TRBD1
j_call: TRBJ2-5
v_call: TRBV7-9

cdr3_aa: CASSLSAAQETQYF
cdr3_nt: TGTGCCAGCAGCCTTTCGGCGGCTCAAGAGACCCAGTACTTC
clone_size: -
d_call: -
j_call: TRBJ2-5
v_call: TRBV7-4

cdr3_aa: CASSGSLGTDTQYF
cdr3_nt: TGCGCCAGCAGTGGGAGTTTGGGCACAGATACGCAGTATTTT
clone_size: few
d_call: -
j_call: TRBJ2-3
v_call: TRBV10-1

cdr3_aa: CAISPDRYNEQFF
cdr3_nt: TGTGCCATCAGTCCTGACAGGTACAATGAGCAGTTCTTC
clone_size: -
d_call: -
j_call: TRBJ2-1
v_call: TRBV10-3

cdr3_aa: CASSPPVGTDTQYF
cdr3_nt: TGTGCCAGCTCACCACCGGTTGGCACAGATACGCAGTATTTT
clone_size: -
d_call: -
j_call: TRBJ2-3
v_call: TRBV18

cdr3_aa: CASSLTAGFNNEQFF
cdr3_nt: TGTGCCAGCAGCTTAACCGCGGGATTCAACAATGAGCAGTTCTTC
clone_size: -
d_call: -
j_call: TRBJ2-1
v_call: TRBV11-2